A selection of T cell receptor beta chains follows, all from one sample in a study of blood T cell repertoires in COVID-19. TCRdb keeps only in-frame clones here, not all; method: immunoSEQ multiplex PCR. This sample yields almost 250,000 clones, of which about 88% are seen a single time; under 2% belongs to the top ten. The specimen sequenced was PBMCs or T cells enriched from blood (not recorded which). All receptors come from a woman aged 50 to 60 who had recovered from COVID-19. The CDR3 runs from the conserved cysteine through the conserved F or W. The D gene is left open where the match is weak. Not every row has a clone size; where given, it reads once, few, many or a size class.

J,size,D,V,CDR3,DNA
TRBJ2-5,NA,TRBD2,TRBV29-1,CSVEFSSSGSETQYF,TGCAGCGTTGAATTCTCTTCTAGCGGGAGTGAGACCCAGTACTTC
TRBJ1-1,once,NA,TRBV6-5,CASSWGGANTEAFF,TGTGCCAGCAGTTGGGGGGGGGCGAACACTGAAGCTTTCTTT
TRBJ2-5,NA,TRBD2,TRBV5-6,CASSFASGNQETQYF,TGTGCCAGCAGCTTCGCTAGCGGGAACCAAGAGACCCAGTACTTC
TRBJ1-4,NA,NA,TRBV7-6,CASSSLHDNEKLFF,TGTGCCAGCAGCTCACTACACGATAATGAAAAACTGTTTTTT
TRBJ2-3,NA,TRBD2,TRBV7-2,CASSLARTSGSIDTQYF,TGTGCCAGCAGCTTAGCGCGGACTAGCGGGAGTATAGATACGCAGTATTTT
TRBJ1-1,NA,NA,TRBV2,CASSEGGWRTEAFF,TGTGCCAGCAGTGAGGGAGGGTGGAGGACTGAAGCTTTCTTT
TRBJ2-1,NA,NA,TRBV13,CASSLFADFYNEQFF,TGTGCCAGCAGCTTATTTGCGGACTTCTACAATGAGCAGTTCTTC
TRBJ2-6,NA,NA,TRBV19,CASRQASISGANVLTF,TGTGCCAGTAGACAGGCCTCCATATCTGGGGCCAACGTCCTGACTTTC
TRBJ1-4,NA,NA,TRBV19,CASSTRNEKLFF,TGTGCCAGTAGTACGAGGAACGAAAAACTGTTTTTT
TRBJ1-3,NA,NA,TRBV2,CASSQFSSGNTIYF,TGTGCCAGCAGTCAGTTCTCCTCTGGAAACACCATATATTTT
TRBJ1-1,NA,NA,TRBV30,CAWSLSGGNTEAFF,TGTGCCTGGAGCCTAAGCGGTGGGAACACTGAAGCTTTCTTT
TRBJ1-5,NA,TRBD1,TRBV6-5,CASSYDRGSQPQHF,TGTGCCAGCAGTTACGACAGGGGGAGCCAGCCCCAGCATTTT
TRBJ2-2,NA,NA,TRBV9,CASSPLDSSFNTGELFF,TGTGCCAGCAGCCCACTTGACAGCTCGTTCAACACCGGGGAGCTGTTTTTT
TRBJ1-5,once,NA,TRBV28,CASSLEGYSNQPQHF,TGTGCCAGCAGTTTGGAGGGTTATAGCAATCAGCCCCAGCATTTT
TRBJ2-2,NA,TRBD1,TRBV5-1,CASSLSETGRTGELFF,TGCGCCAGCAGCTTGAGTGAGACAGGGCGGACCGGGGAGCTGTTTTTT
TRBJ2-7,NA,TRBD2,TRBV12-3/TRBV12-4,CASSTSGNYEQYF,TGTGCCAGCAGTACTAGCGGTAATTACGAGCAGTACTTC
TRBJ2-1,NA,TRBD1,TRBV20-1,CSASNSPTGGRDEQFF,TGCAGTGCTAGTAATTCGCCGACAGGGGGAAGGGATGAGCAGTTCTTC
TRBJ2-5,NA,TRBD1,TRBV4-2,CASSQELRGLSTQYF,TGTGCCAGCAGCCAAGAGTTGAGGGGGCTTTCGACCCAGTACTTC
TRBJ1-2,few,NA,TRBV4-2,CASSRNQIYGYTF,TGTGCCAGCAGCCGCAACCAGATTTACGGCTACACCTTC
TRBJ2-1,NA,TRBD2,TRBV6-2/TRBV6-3,CASSYKGVAGGLGSSYNEQFF,TGTGCCAGCAGTTACAAAGGTGTAGCGGGAGGGCTCGGGAGCTCCTACAATGAGCAGTTCTTC
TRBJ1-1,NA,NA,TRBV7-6,CASSLFGQTNTEAFF,TGTGCCAGCAGCTTATTTGGACAGACGAACACTGAAGCTTTCTTT
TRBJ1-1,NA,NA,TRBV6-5,CASSPRGVEAFF,TGTGCCAGCAGCCCACGGGGGGTTGAAGCTTTCTTT
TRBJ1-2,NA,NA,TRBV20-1,CSASPDRNYGYTF,TGCAGTGCTAGTCCCGACAGGAACTATGGCTACACCTTC
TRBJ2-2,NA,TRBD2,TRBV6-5,CASRGTSGNTGELFF,TGTGCCAGCAGGGGGACTAGCGGGAACACCGGGGAGCTGTTTTTT
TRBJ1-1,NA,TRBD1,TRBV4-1,CASSHPIGLRQGFGATEAFF,TGCGCCAGCAGCCACCCCATCGGTCTGAGACAGGGATTTGGGGCAACTGAAGCTTTCTTT
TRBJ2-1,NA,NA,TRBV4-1,CASSQVGQVANEQFF,TGCGCCAGCAGCCAAGTGGGGCAGGTTGCAAATGAGCAGTTCTTC
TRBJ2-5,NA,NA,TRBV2,CASSEIQETQYF,TGTGCCAGCAGTGAAATTCAGGAGACCCAGTACTTC
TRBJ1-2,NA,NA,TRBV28,CASNDPATGGYTF,TGTGCCAGCAATGACCCCGCAACAGGGGGCTACACCTTC
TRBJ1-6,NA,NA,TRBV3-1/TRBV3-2,CASSFSSYNSPLHF,TGTGCCAGCAGTTTCAGCTCCTATAATTCACCCCTCCACTTT
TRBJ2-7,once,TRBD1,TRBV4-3,CASSLHLIGQESYEQYF,TGCGCCAGCAGCCTTCACCTCATAGGACAGGAGTCCTACGAGCAGTACTTC
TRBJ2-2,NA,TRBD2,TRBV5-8,CASSGDGTRHTGELFF,TGTGCCAGCAGCGGAGACGGGACTAGGCACACCGGGGAGCTGTTTTTT
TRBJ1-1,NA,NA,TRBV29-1,CSVEDRRVLNTEAFF,TGCAGCGTTGAAGATCGGAGGGTCCTGAACACTGAAGCTTTCTTT
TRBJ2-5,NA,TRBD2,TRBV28,CASSFILAGVETQYF,TGTGCCAGCAGTTTTATTCTAGCGGGAGTAGAGACCCAGTACTTC
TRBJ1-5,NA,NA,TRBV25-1,CASSESRGSNQPQHF,TGTGCCAGCAGTGAGAGCAGGGGTAGCAATCAGCCCCAGCATTTT
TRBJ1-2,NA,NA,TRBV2,CASIGLRGYTF,TGTGCCAGCATCGGGTTGAGGGGCTACACCTTC
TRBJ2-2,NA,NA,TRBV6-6,CASKGTGELFF,TGTGCCAGCAAGGGGACCGGGGAGCTGTTTTTT
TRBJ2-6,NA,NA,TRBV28,CASSLGGFSGANVLTF,TGTGCCAGCAGTCTAGGGGGTTTCTCTGGGGCCAACGTCCTGACTTTC
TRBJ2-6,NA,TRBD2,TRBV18,CASSPGFREASGANVLTF,TGTGCCAGCTCACCAGGCTTCCGGGAGGCCTCTGGGGCCAACGTCCTGACTTTC
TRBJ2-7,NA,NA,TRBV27,CASSFNRVPYEQYF,TGTGCCAGCAGTTTCAACAGGGTACCCTACGAGCAGTACTTC
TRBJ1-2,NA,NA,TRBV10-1,CASSEQTDYGYTF,TGCGCCAGCAGTGAGCAGACTGACTATGGCTACACCTTC
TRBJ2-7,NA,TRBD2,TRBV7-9,CASSLIASGRYEQYF,TGTGCCAGCAGCTTAATTGCTAGCGGGCGGTACGAGCAGTACTTC
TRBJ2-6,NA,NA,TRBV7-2,CASSLVLNVLTF,TGTGCCAGCAGCTTAGTTCTAAACGTCCTGACTTTC
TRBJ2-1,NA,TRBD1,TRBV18,CASSPPAGGNEQFF,TGTGCCAGCTCACCACCGGCAGGGGGCAATGAGCAGTTCTTC
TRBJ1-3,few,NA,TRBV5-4,CASSTDSVRNTIYF,TGTGCCAGCAGCACCGACTCGGTGAGGAACACCATATATTTT
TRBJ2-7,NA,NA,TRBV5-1,CASSPVGGKAYEQYF,TGCGCCAGCAGCCCCGTGGGCGGGAAGGCCTACGAGCAGTACTTC
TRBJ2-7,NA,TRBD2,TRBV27,CASSLSGNTYEQYF,TGTGCCAGCAGTCTTAGCGGGAACACCTACGAGCAGTACTTC
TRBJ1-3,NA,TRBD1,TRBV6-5,CASQTRTGSYTIYF,TGTGCCAGCCAGACTCGGACAGGGTCTTACACCATATATTTT
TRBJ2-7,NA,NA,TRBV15,CATSRDPGYYEQYF,TGTGCCACCAGCAGAGACCCGGGATATTACGAGCAGTACTTC
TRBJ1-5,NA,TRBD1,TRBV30,CAWGTDSNQPQHF,TGTGCCTGGGGGACAGACAGCAATCAGCCCCAGCATTTT
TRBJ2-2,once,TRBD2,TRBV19,CASVAGGDTGELFF,TGTGCCAGTGTAGCGGGAGGTGACACCGGGGAGCTGTTTTTT